The next 13 T cell receptor beta chains were all read from a single sample in a study of PD-1 blockade in classical Hodgkin lymphoma. Repertoires were generated with immunoSEQ multiplex PCR, while TCRdb's copy carries only in-frame clones and drops some. The repertoire consists of 15,000 to 18,000 clones, with roughly 84% occurring once and the leading ten covering 0.84%. Time point described: newly diagnosed, previously untreated cHL patient sample. Negative selection with magnetic separation was used to purify CD4+ T cells from thawed PBMCs. Sequenced input: CD4+ T cells from blood. Receptor source: a human donor with classical Hodgkin lymphoma.

The chain uses TRBV30 and TRBJ2-4; TRBD2 is a possible D gene (6 bases). CDR1 is GTSNPN, CDR2 SVGIG, per germline (reference sequence). The CDR3 length is 14 residues. The V end lost 0 bases, the J end lost 8 bases, and 14 bases lay between the germline ends. The CDR3 loop reads CAWSVGLPSDIQYF. CDR3 DNA: TGTGCCTGGAGTGTGGGACTCCCGTCCGACATTCAGTACTTC.

This clone was observed a single time. The chain couples TRBV28 to TRBJ1-5; D is uncertain. From germline, CDR1 is MDHEN and CDR2 SYDVKM. V was pared by 6 bases and J by 0 bases, with 18 bases between. The CDR3 extends over 17 amino acids. CDR3 sequence (DNA): TGTGCCAGCAGCAAAACCCAGGCAGGTAATAGCAATCAGCCCCAGCATTTT. Protein product: CASSKTQAGNSNQPQHF. Drawing the rest from reference TRBV28 and TRBJ1-5, the complete variable domain is DVKVTQSSRYLVKRTGEKVFLECVQDMDHENMFWYRQDPGLGLRLIYFSYDVKMKEKGDIPEGYSVSREKKERFSLILESASTNQTSMYLCASSKTQAGNSNQPQHFGDGTRLSIL.

J is TRBJ2-7 and V is TRBV6-1, with 9 nucleotides matching TRBD1. The V gene's germline CDR1 is MNHNS and CDR2 SASEGT. Trimming at V came to 4 bases and at J to 1 base, leaving 8 bases not matched to a gene. The CDR3 covers 16 residues. In DNA form, the CDR3 reads TGTGCCAGCAGTGGACAATCCGGGACAGGGTCCTACGAGCAGTACTTC. It translates to CASSGQSGTGSYEQYF.

This clone was observed a few times. The V and J genes are TRBV5-4 and TRBJ2-2, with D unclear. CDR1 is SGHNT and CDR2 is YYREEE in the germline V gene (reference sequence). V was pared by 1 base and J by 0 bases, with 7 bases between. This CDR3 contains 15 residues. CDR3 sequence: CASSLKQTNTGELFF. Written as DNA, the CDR3 is TGTGCCAGCAGCTTGAAACAGACGAACACCGGGGAGCTGTTTTTT.

This clone came up once. The V call is TRBV19, the J call TRBJ1-3; D not certain. Germline CDR1 and CDR2: LNHDA and SQIVND (reference sequence). V lost 0 bases, J lost 0 bases, and 6 bases lay in between. CDR3 length: 15 residues. CDR3 sequence (DNA): TGTGCCAGTAGTATAGACAGAAGCTCTGGAAACACCATATATTTT. Translated: CASSIDRSSGNTIYF.

The rearrangement joins TRBV18 to TRBJ2-2; D perhaps matches TRBD2 (5 bases). V lost 5 bases, J lost 0 bases, and 13 bases lay in between. From germline, CDR1 is KGHSH and CDR2 LQKENI. The CDR3 length is 16 residues. This CDR3 reads CASSKAVAPNTGELFF. The CDR3 DNA reads TGTGCCAGCTCAAAAGCGGTGGCCCCGAACACCGGGGAGCTGTTTTTT.

V gene TRBV7-3 combines with J gene TRBJ2-1, with D tentatively TRBD2 (6 bases). The V end was cut by 5 bases, the J end by 6 bases, with 14 bases between. The CDR3 has 14 residues. In germline, CDR1 is SGHTA, CDR2 FQGTGA. CDR3 residues: CASSPQPSVNEQFF. In DNA form, the CDR3 reads TGTGCCAGCAGCCCCCAGCCTAGCGTCAATGAGCAGTTCTTC.

This chain joins TRBV5-1 and TRBJ1-5; a weak D match, TRBD1 (5 bases). Germline-derived CDR1 and CDR2 are SGHRS and YFSETQ. This CDR3 region has 14 residues. Trimming left V 4 bases short and J 2 bases short, with 10 bases between. This CDR3 is CASSPGPGNQPQHF. The DNA of the CDR3 is TGCGCCAGCAGCCCGGGACCTGGCAATCAGCCCCAGCATTTT. Based on the CDR3 plus reference TRBV5-1 and TRBJ1-5, the full variable domain is KAGVTQTPRYLIKTRGQQVTLSCSPISGHRSVSWYQQTPGQGLQFLFEYFSETQRNKGNFPGRFSGRQFSNSRSEMNVSTLELGDSALYLCASSPGPGNQPQHFGDGTRLSIL.

The rearrangement uses TRBV5-1 and TRBJ2-1; TRBD1 matches at 9 bases. Trimming took 4 bases from V and 7 from J; bases not matched to a gene: 9. This CDR3 has 15 amino acids. Germline V lookup: CDR1 SGHRS, CDR2 YFSETQ. The DNA for the CDR3 is TGCGCCAGCAGCAGGCAGCCGACAGGGGGGAATGAGCAGTTCTTC. Its translation: CASSRQPTGGNEQFF.

The CDR3 loop reads CASSMYQETQYF. CDR3 nucleotides: TGTGCCAGCAGCATGTACCAAGAGACCCAGTACTTC. The chain carries TRBV7-9 and TRBJ2-5; D is unclear. V lost 5 bases, J lost 0 bases, and 4 bases lay in between. Germline V gene sequence: CDR1 SEHNR, CDR2 FQNEAQ (reference sequence). The length of the CDR3 is 12 residues.

The chain links TRBV7-9 to TRBJ2-1; TRBD1 might be the D (6 bases). The CDR3 spans 17 residues. V was pared by 4 bases and J by 0 bases, with 16 bases between. Looked up from germline, CDR1 is SEHNR and CDR2 is FQNEAQ (reference sequence). The CDR3, as DNA: TGTGCCAGCAGCTATTGGGTAGGGGGACGCTCCTACAATGAGCAGTTCTTC. Protein sequence: CASSYWVGGRSYNEQFF.

The V gene is TRBV27, the J gene TRBJ1-6; TRBD1 matches at 11 bases. The CDR3 runs to 17 residues. After removal of 4 bases from V and 3 bases from J, the junction contained 5 bases not matched to a gene. Germline lookup yields CDR1 MNHEY and CDR2 SMNVEV (reference sequence). CDR3 residues: CASSWEGQGVYNSPLHF. CDR3 coding DNA: TGTGCCAGCAGTTGGGAGGGACAGGGGGTCTATAATTCACCCCTCCACTTT.

The V and J genes are TRBV7-2 and TRBJ1-4, with TRBD1 as a possible D gene (6 bases). CDR1 is SGHTA and CDR2 is FQGNSA in the germline V gene. The CDR3 sequence is 17 residues long. V was clipped by 4 bases and J by 2 bases, with 17 bases between them. In nucleotides, the CDR3 is TGTGCCAGCAGCTCAAGGGGGGGAGGAGTTACTAATGAAAAACTGTTTTTT. It yields the protein CASSSRGGGVTNEKLFF.